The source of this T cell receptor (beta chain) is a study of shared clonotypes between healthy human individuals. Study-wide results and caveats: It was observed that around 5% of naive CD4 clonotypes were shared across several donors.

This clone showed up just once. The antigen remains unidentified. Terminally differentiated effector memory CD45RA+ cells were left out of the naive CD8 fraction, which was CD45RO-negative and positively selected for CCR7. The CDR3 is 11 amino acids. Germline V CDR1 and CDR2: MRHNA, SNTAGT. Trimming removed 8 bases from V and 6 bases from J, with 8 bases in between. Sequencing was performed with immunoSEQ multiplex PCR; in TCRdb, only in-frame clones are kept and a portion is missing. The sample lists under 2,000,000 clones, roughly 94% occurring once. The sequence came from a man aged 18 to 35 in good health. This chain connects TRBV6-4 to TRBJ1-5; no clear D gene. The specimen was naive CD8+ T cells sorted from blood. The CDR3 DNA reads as TGTGCCAGCCTAGGGTGTCAGCCCCAGCATTTT. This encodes CASLGCQPQHF.